These 14 T cell receptor beta chains were sequenced from one sample in a study. TCRdb analysed the 5' RACE reads with MiXCR anew, one entry per CDR3 protein. The table lists some 32,000 distinct CDR3 sequences, around a quarter of them singletons. The sequencing sample was made of memory CD4+ T cells sorted from blood. Specified subset: memory CD4+ T cells, CD4+CD45RO+CD25-. The receptors stem from a female donor with breast cancer.

The V call is TRBV27, the J call TRBJ2-5, with 8 bases fitting TRBD1. This CDR3 is built from 13 residues. The germline gives CDR1 MNHEY, CDR2 SMNVEV (reference sequence). With V trimmed by 6 bases and J by 5 bases, 5 bases remained unmatched. CDR3 bases: TGTGCCAGCAGCAACAGGGGGTCGGAGACCCAGTACTTC. Protein product: CASSNRGSETQYF.

This chain connects TRBV27 to TRBJ1-2; TRBD1 agrees at 7 bases. The V and J ends lost 4 bases and 3 bases, in that order; junction bases with no gene match: 11. CDR3 length equals 16 residues. Germline CDR1 and CDR2: MNHEY and SMNVEV (reference sequence). The CDR3 DNA reads TGTGCCAGCAGTTCTCTCGGGACAGAGAAGTACTATGGCTACACCTTC. Translating it yields CASSSLGTEKYYGYTF.

This sequence joins TRBV7-9 and TRBJ2-1; possible D gene TRBD1, 6 bases. Trimming shortened V by 6 bases and J by 1 base, and 10 bases separated the two germline ends. This CDR3 is built from 14 residues. CDR1 is SEHNR and CDR2 is FQNEAQ in the germline V gene (reference sequence). CDR3 coding DNA: TGTGCCAGCAGGGGCAGGGGTTCCTACAATGAGCAGTTCTTC. Translating it yields CASRGRGSYNEQFF.

This clonotype has at least ten counts. The V call is TRBV12-3 or TRBV12-4, the J call TRBJ2-7; 10 positions match TRBD2. The CDR3 is 14 amino acids. With V trimmed by 3 bases and J by 4 bases, 3 bases remained unmatched. The CDR3 DNA follows: TGTGCCAGCAGTTTTGGGACTAGCGATTACGAGCAGTACTTC. Encoded protein: CASSFGTSDYEQYF.

The chain joins TRBV6-5 to TRBJ1-6; D may be TRBD1 (5 bases). Trimming removed 4 bases from V and 7 bases from J, with 14 bases in between. This CDR3 contains 15 residues. CDR1 and CDR2 (germline): MNHEY, SVGAGI. The CDR3 region is CASSLPGTANSPLHF. The CDR3 region has the DNA TGTGCCAGCAGTTTACCCGGGACGGCAAATTCACCCCTCCACTTT.

In this sample, this clonotype turned up a few times. V and J are TRBV9 and TRBJ2-3, with D uncertain. Germline V gene lookup returns CDR1 SGDLS and CDR2 YYNGEE. V gave up 0 bases and J gave up 1 base, with 6 bases separating them. The CDR3 contains 14 residues. The CDR3 DNA follows: TGTGCCAGCAGCGTAGAAGTGGGCACAGATACGCAGTATTTT. Amino acid sequence: CASSVEVGTDTQYF. The complete variable domain, with remaining parts taken from reference TRBV9 and TRBJ2-3, reads DSGVTQTPKHLITATGQRVTLRCSPRSGDLSVYWYQQSLDQGLQFLIQYYNGEERAKGNILERFSAQQFPDLHSELNLSSLELGDSALYFCASSVEVGTDTQYFGPGTRLTVL.

The sample holds a few counts of this clonotype. This rearrangement joins TRBV13 to TRBJ2-7; TRBD1 agrees at 7 bases. CDR3 length: 14 residues. The germline V gene has CDR1 PRHDT and CDR2 FYEKMQ (reference sequence). Trimming removed 8 bases from V and 3 bases from J; junction bases left unmatched: 10. CDR3 nucleotide sequence: TGTGCCAGCTGGGAACAGGGGCGAGACTACGAGCAGTACTTC. This translates into CASWEQGRDYEQYF.

The V gene is TRBV11-2, the J gene TRBJ1-1; D is unresolved. Germline assignment: CDR1 SGHAT and CDR2 FQNNGV. The CDR3 spans 14 residues. Deletions cut 5 bases from V and 0 bases from J, with 10 bases between. The CDR3 loop is CASSQPYLNTEAFF. For the CDR3, the DNA is TGTGCCAGCAGCCAACCCTACTTGAACACTGAAGCTTTCTTT.

V gene TRBV27 combines with J gene TRBJ1-1; 9 bases match TRBD1. The V gene's germline CDR1 is MNHEY and CDR2 SMNVEV (reference sequence). The V and J ends lost 3 bases and 6 bases, in that order; junction bases with no gene match: 5. This CDR3 comprises 14 residues. In nucleotides, the CDR3 is TGTGCCAGCAGTTTGCAACAGGGGGCAGCTGAAGCTTTCTTT. Translated, it gives CASSLQQGAAEAFF.

Within the sample, this clonotype is medium-sized (0.01 to 0.1%). The rearrangement joins TRBV4-2 to TRBJ1-2, with 9 bases aligning to TRBD1. This CDR3 spans 14 amino acids. V trimming: 4 bases; J trimming: 6 bases; junction bases outside the gene matches: 6. Germline CDR1 and CDR2: LGHNA and YNFKEQ. The CDR3 nucleotides read TGTGCCAGCAGCCGGGGGGACAGGGTCCATGGCTACACCTTC. It yields the protein CASSRGDRVHGYTF.

The chain recombines TRBV3-1 with TRBJ1-1; D unresolved. Trimming removed 1 base from V and 11 bases from J, with 8 bases in between. CDR1 LGHDT and CDR2 YNNKEL come from the germline V gene (reference sequence). The CDR3 covers 11 residues. The CDR3 sequence is CASSQGGGAFF. CDR3 in DNA: TGTGCCAGCAGCCAAGGCGGAGGGGCTTTCTTT.

This clonotype was seen a few times. The V gene is TRBV11-2, the J gene TRBJ1-1; D gene ambiguous. CDR3 length: 16 amino acids. The germline V gene has CDR1 SGHAT and CDR2 FQNNGV. Between the trimmed V and J ends, which lost 1 base and 6 bases, there was a span of 18 bases. This CDR3 reads CASSLGRQGRLSEAFF. CDR3 bases: TGTGCCAGCAGCTTAGGCCGACAAGGCAGATTGTCTGAAGCTTTCTTT.

This clonotype was counted only a few times. The chain employs TRBV9 and TRBJ2-7; D may be TRBD2 (5 bases). Per germline, CDR1 SGDLS and CDR2 YYNGEE. This CDR3 region has 15 residues. V was clipped by 3 bases and J by 6 bases, with 19 bases between them. The CDR3 coding sequence is TGTGCCAGCAGCGGAACCCCCAATATAGGAGGCGAGCAGTACTTC. This sequence encodes CASSGTPNIGGEQYF.

The V call is TRBV12-3 or TRBV12-4, the J call TRBJ2-5; D remains ambiguous. V gave up 5 bases and J gave up 5 bases, with 12 bases separating them. The CDR3 consists of 13 residues. For the CDR3, the DNA is TGTGCCAGCAGTCCACCAGGCGCGGAGACCCAGTACTTC. Amino acid sequence: CASSPPGAETQYF.